A single sample gave rise to the 9 T cell receptor beta chains below, sequenced in a study of blood T cell repertoires in COVID-19. Produced via immunoSEQ multiplex PCR; TCRdb's table is partial and in-frame only. In the table there are about 480,000 clones, roughly 88% of which are singletons. Source material: PBMCs or T cells enriched from blood (not recorded which). Receptors originate from a woman aged 40 to 50 who had recovered from COVID-19.

This rearrangement joins TRBV5-1 to TRBJ2-3, with a possible D match to TRBD1 (6 bases). The germline V and J ends were trimmed by 6 bases and 6 bases, with 14 bases remaining between them. Germline values: CDR1 SGHRS, CDR2 YFSETQ. This CDR3 is built from 13 residues. The CDR3 loop reads CASNNRATDTQYF. CDR3 DNA sequence: TGCGCCAGCAATAACAGGGCTACCGATACGCAGTATTTT.

The gene calls are TRBV2 and TRBJ1-2; 10 nucleotides align to TRBD1. Germline loops: CDR1 SNHLY, CDR2 FYNNEI. This CDR3 spans 14 amino acids. V trimming: 4 bases; J trimming: 8 bases; junction bases outside the gene matches: 7. CDR3 residues: CASSVQTGGVGYTF. The DNA of the CDR3 is TGTGCCAGCAGTGTACAGACAGGGGGCGTGGGCTACACCTTC.

DNA of the CDR3: TGTGCCATTCGACTAGCGGGAGGCGAGCAGTTCTTC. Translated: CAIRLAGGEQFF. V is TRBV6-5 and J is TRBJ2-1; TRBD2 aligns across 13 bases. Germline V CDR1 and CDR2: MNHEY, SVGAGI. J was trimmed by 10 bases and V by 10 bases; bases with no gene match: 4. The length of the CDR3 is 12 residues.

V is TRBV4-3 and J is TRBJ2-7; TRBD2 matches at 9 bases. The trim removed 0 bases at V and 2 bases at J, leaving 8 bases unmatched. CDR1 is LGHNA and CDR2 is YSLEER in the germline V gene. The CDR3 consists of 17 residues. In nucleotides, the CDR3 is TGCGCCAGCAGCCAAGAATCGGCGGGAGGGATACCCTACGAGCAGTACTTC. This encodes CASSQESAGGIPYEQYF.

The chain carries TRBV28 and TRBJ2-2; TRBD1 aligns across 7 bases. From germline, CDR1 is MDHEN and CDR2 SYDVKM. The CDR3 is 15 amino acids. Losses at the gene ends were 11 bases for V and 1 base for J; bases not matched to a gene: 10. The CDR3 DNA reads as TGTGCCTCGCAAGGGAGACAGGGGAACACCGGGGAGCTGTTTTTT. As protein: CASQGRQGNTGELFF. Based on the CDR3 plus reference TRBV28 and TRBJ2-2, the full variable domain is DVKVTQSSRYLVKRTGEKVFLECVQDMDHENMFWYRQDPGLGLRLIYFSYDVKMKEKGDIPEGYSVSREKKERFSLILESASTNQTSMYLCASQGRQGNTGELFFGEGSRLTVL.

This clone was counted only a few times. The V and J genes are TRBV6-6 and TRBJ2-2; TRBD2 is a possible D gene (6 bases). The V end was cut by 5 bases, the J end by 1 base, with 23 bases between. The CDR3 covers 19 residues. CDR1 is MNHNY, CDR2 SVGAGI, per germline (reference sequence). As DNA, the CDR3 is TGTGCCAGCAGTCCCCGGTTTACGTTCGGGGGAGGGAACACCGGGGAGCTGTTTTTT. This translates into CASSPRFTFGGGNTGELFF.

The chain uses TRBV18 and TRBJ2-1, with TRBD1 matching 10 bases. The CDR3 is 14 amino acids. Germline values: CDR1 KGHSH, CDR2 LQKENI. V lost 6 bases, J lost 8 bases, and 7 bases stayed unmatched. The CDR3 nucleotides read TGTGCCAGCTCGCCCGGGACAGGGGTCGATGAGCAGTTCTTC. Its translation: CASSPGTGVDEQFF.

J is TRBJ1-1 and V is TRBV6-6; TRBD1 might be the D (5 bases). From germline, CDR1 is MNHNY and CDR2 SVGAGI (reference sequence). The ends were cut back, 4 bases at V and 4 bases at J, with 13 bases in the middle. This CDR3 contains 14 residues. CDR3 sequence (DNA): TGTGCCAGCAGTTGGGGGGGGGAATCCACTGAAGCTTTCTTT. It is translated as CASSWGGESTEAFF.

This chain connects TRBV13 to TRBJ1-1; D unresolved. CDR1 is PRHDT and CDR2 is FYEKMQ in the germline V gene (reference sequence). Trimming shortened V by 0 bases and J by 2 bases, and 10 bases separated the two germline ends. The CDR3 runs 15 residues. CDR3 region: CASSLGGPINTEAFF. In DNA, the CDR3 is TGTGCCAGCAGCTTAGGGGGCCCAATCAACACTGAAGCTTTCTTT.